What follows describes a single TCR beta chain. The sample originates from a study of T cells in Graves' hyperthyroidism and ophthalmopathy. The CDR3 runs to 15 residues. V lost 6 bases to trimming and J lost 0 bases, with 15 bases between them. Germline V gene sequence: CDR1 MDHEN, CDR2 SYDVKM. Amplified TCR beta CDR3 regions derived from RNA transcripts. The study used the HTBI primer set for a first-round RT-PCR of the TCR CDR3. TCRdb fed the multiplex PCR reads into MiXCR, producing one record per CDR3 protein. The repertoire includes roughly 500,000 distinct CDR3 sequences, 40% to 50% of them detected once, and 44% sits in the top ten.

The chain links TRBV28 to TRBJ2-7; D unclear. The clonotype comes from an adult woman with Graves' disease, either hyperthyroidism or ophthalmopathy (not recorded which). Sequencing was performed on peripheral blood or thyroid tissue (not recorded which). This chain's CDR3 is CASSTYTTASYEQYF. The CDR3 region has the DNA TGTGCCAGCAGCACCTATACTACAGCCTCCTACGAGCAGTACTTC.